The next 26 T cell receptor beta chains were all read from a single sample in a study of early T cells in non-severe SARS-CoV-2 infection. Via MiXCR, TCRdb re-called the 5' RACE reads, giving one row per CDR3 protein. The profile shows roughly 90,000 distinct CDR3 sequences, about 15% of them singletons. Material for sequencing was whole blood. The receptors were sampled from an adult who was a healthcare worker with PCR-confirmed SARS-CoV-2 infection or an uninfected control (not recorded which).

This clonotype came up a few times. The chain combines TRBV4-1 with TRBJ2-1; possible D gene TRBD2, 5 bases. V lost 4 bases to trimming and J lost 6 bases, with 13 bases between them. The CDR3 totals 14 residues. Per germline, CDR1 MGHRA and CDR2 YSYEKL. The DNA for the CDR3 is TGCGCCAGCAGCCCGCTAGCACCCGCCAATGAGCAGTTCTTC. This codes for CASSPLAPANEQFF.

This clonotype was picked up many times. CDR3 sequence (DNA): TGTGCCATCGGAGGACAGGGGGACTACGAGCAGTACGTC. It translates to CAIGGQGDYEQYV. V is TRBV10-3 and J is TRBJ2-7; 10 bases line up with TRBD1. The CDR3 consists of 13 residues. The junction had 4 bases not matched to a gene; V was cut back by 8 bases and J by 3 bases. Germline V gives CDR1 ENHRY, CDR2 SYGVKD.

V is TRBV2 and J is TRBJ1-6, with D perhaps matching TRBD1 (6 bases). V lost 6 bases and J 9 bases, leaving 15 bases between the germline ends. The CDR3 contains 14 residues. Germline CDR1 reads SNHLY; CDR2 reads FYNNEI. The DNA of the CDR3 is TGTGCCAGCAGCACCGGGACAAGGGTTTCACCCCTCCACTTT. This sequence encodes CASSTGTRVSPLHF.

The rearrangement joins TRBV28 to TRBJ2-1; D is tentatively TRBD1 or TRBD2 (5 bases each). Germline CDR1 MDHEN, CDR2 SYDVKM. This CDR3 comprises 12 residues. V was pared by 4 bases and J by 9 bases, with 10 bases between. CDR3 region: CASSSAGTEQFF. The CDR3 bases are TGTGCCAGCAGTTCAGCCGGGACTGAGCAGTTCTTC. The whole variable domain, remainder taken from reference TRBV28 and TRBJ2-1, is DVKVTQSSRYLVKRTGEKVFLECVQDMDHENMFWYRQDPGLGLRLIYFSYDVKMKEKGDIPEGYSVSREKKERFSLILESASTNQTSMYLCASSSAGTEQFFGPGTRLTVL.

The sample holds a few counts of this clonotype. The genes are TRBV15 and TRBJ1-2; weak D call: TRBD1 (6 bases). Trimming shortened V by 6 bases and J by 3 bases, and 17 bases separated the two germline ends. CDR1 is LNHNV, CDR2 YYDKDF, per germline (reference sequence). CDR3 length: 15 residues. Written as DNA, the CDR3 is TGTGCCACCAGAACCCTTAAACAGGGAGACTATGGCTACACCTTC. Translation: CATRTLKQGDYGYTF.

This clonotype has only a few counts. The chain carries TRBV27 and TRBJ2-3; D may be TRBD1 (6 bases). Between the trimmed V and J ends, which lost 4 bases and 5 bases, there was a span of 13 bases. Germline V gene data show CDR1 as MNHEY and CDR2 as SMNVEV (reference sequence). The CDR3 extends over 14 amino acids. As DNA, the CDR3 is TGTGCCAGCAGTTCAGGGGACCGGAAAGATACGCAGTATTTT. It encodes CASSSGDRKDTQYF.

Only a few counts were recorded for this clonotype. The genes are TRBV6-6 and TRBJ2-7; 7 bases line up with TRBD1. In germline, CDR1 is MNHNY, CDR2 SVGAGI (reference sequence). This CDR3 region has 13 residues. V dropped 6 bases and J dropped 2; count of bases not matched to a gene: 4. This chain's CDR3 is CASRGTATYEQYV. The CDR3 coding sequence is TGTGCCAGCAGGGGGACAGCAACCTACGAGCAGTACGTC.

The chain employs TRBV11-2 and TRBJ1-3; D is unresolved. The germline V gene has CDR1 SGHAT and CDR2 FQNNGV. V lost 4 bases, J lost 6 bases, and 13 bases lay in between. The length of the CDR3 is 14 residues. The CDR3 is CASSSPGHANTIYF. The CDR3 DNA follows: TGTGCCAGCAGCTCGCCAGGCCACGCAAACACCATATATTTT.

This clonotype was picked up many times. This sequence joins TRBV6-6 and TRBJ1-6; D remains unclear. The length of the CDR3 is 12 residues. V shed 6 bases and J shed 9 bases, with 9 bases lying between them. Germline V CDR1 and CDR2: MNHNY, SVGAGI (reference sequence). DNA of the CDR3: TGTGCCAGCAGAATACCGAGTTCACCCCTCCACTTT. This gives the protein CASRIPSSPLHF.

The rearrangement joins TRBV23-1 to TRBJ1-6; D uncertain. TRBV23-1 is treated as an ORF (open reading frame) with a function not yet certain. CDR3 length: 11 amino acids. Trimming took off 2 bases at V and 10 bases at J, with 3 bases between the two ends. CDR3 DNA sequence: TGCGCCAGCAGTCAAGGGTCACCCCTCCACTTT. It codes for CASSQGSPLHF.

This clonotype has a handful of counts. CDR3 amino acids: CASSQGRDYEQYV. For the CDR3, the DNA is TGCGCCAGCAGCCAGGGGCGCGATTACGAGCAGTACGTC. This sequence joins TRBV3-1 and TRBJ2-7, with a weak D call TRBD1 (6 bases). The CDR3 is 13 amino acids. Germline-derived CDR1 and CDR2 are LGHDT and YNNKEL (reference sequence).

The rearrangement links TRBV5-1 to TRBJ2-3; 8 bases line up with TRBD2. Looked up from germline, CDR1 is SGHRS and CDR2 is YFSETQ. The V and J ends lost 0 bases and 6 bases, in that order; junction bases with no gene match: 12. The length of the CDR3 is 17 residues. The CDR3: CASSLGSGGPTWDTQYF. The CDR3 DNA follows: TGCGCCAGCAGCTTGGGGAGCGGGGGCCCTACTTGGGATACGCAGTATTTT.

The chain employs TRBV6-6 and TRBJ2-3; TRBD1 aligns across 8 bases. Germline assignment: CDR1 MNHNY and CDR2 SVGAGI (reference sequence). V trimming: 5 bases; J trimming: 2 bases; junction bases outside the gene matches: 12. The CDR3 runs to 17 residues. The DNA for the CDR3 is TGTGCCAGCAGTCGGGGGACAGGCACAACTACCACAGATACGCAGTATTTT. Encoded protein: CASSRGTGTTTTDTQYF.

This chain uses TRBV6-5 with TRBJ2-4, with D possibly being TRBD2 (6 bases). The length of the CDR3 is 16 residues. V gave up 2 bases and J gave up 0 bases, with 11 bases separating them. The V gene's germline CDR1 is MNHEY and CDR2 SVGAGI. The CDR3 loop is CASSYEAGLAKNIQYF. The CDR3 coding sequence is TGTGCCAGCAGTTACGAGGCGGGACTAGCCAAAAACATTCAGTACTTC.

The gene calls are TRBV7-8 and TRBJ2-3; 8 bases align to TRBD2. Germline CDR1 reads SGHVS; CDR2 reads FQNEAQ. The J segment lost 4 bases and the V segment lost 6 bases, leaving 9 bases of the junction unmatched. The CDR3 consists of 15 residues. The chain's CDR3 is CASRDRGGGSDTQYF. The CDR3 bases are TGTGCCAGCAGAGACCGGGGGGGAGGCTCAGATACGCAGTATTTT.

This chain uses TRBV7-6 with TRBJ2-1, with TRBD2 matching 11 bases. V shed 1 base, J shed 5 bases, and the junction held 7 bases outside the gene matches. Per germline, CDR1 SGHVS and CDR2 FNYEAQ. The CDR3 is 17 amino acids. CDR3 sequence: CASSLDTSGGLHNEQFF. The CDR3 DNA follows: TGTGCCAGCAGCTTAGATACTAGCGGGGGTCTCCACAATGAGCAGTTCTTC.

This clonotype was observed a few times. The chain joins TRBV6-6 to TRBJ1-3; 10 bases line up with TRBD1. Germline-derived CDR1 and CDR2 are MNHNY and SVGAGI (reference sequence). J was trimmed by 1 base and V by 6 bases; bases with no gene match: 12. The CDR3 is made up of 18 amino acids. The CDR3 DNA reads TGTGCCAGCAGAGAACCGGGACAGGGGCCGACATCTGGAAACACCATATATTTT. Its translation is CASREPGQGPTSGNTIYF.

The chain uses TRBV30 and TRBJ2-7; TRBD1 matches at 8 bases. Losses at the gene ends were 2 bases for V and 2 bases for J; bases not matched to a gene: 8. Looked up from germline, CDR1 is GTSNPN and CDR2 is SVGIG (reference sequence). The CDR3 consists of 15 residues. The CDR3 DNA is TGTGCCTGGAGTCACAGGGGGTCACACCCCTACGAGCAGTACGTC. Amino acids: CAWSHRGSHPYEQYV.

Details on this clonotype: A single base separates this from a much larger clone, so it may be a read error. The chain joins TRBV12-3 or TRBV12-4 to TRBJ1-5, with D maybe TRBD1 (6 bases). The V gene lost 3 bases and the J gene lost 7 bases, with 13 bases spanning the gap. The length of the CDR3 is 14 residues. As DNA, the CDR3 is TGTGCCAGCAGTTTGGGGGGCATTAAACAGCCCCAGCATTTT. Translation gives CASSLGGIKQPQHF.

This clonotype occurred a few times. The gene calls are TRBV7-8 and TRBJ2-7, with 9 bases identical to TRBD2. The CDR3 has 15 residues. The germline CDR1 and CDR2 sequences are SGHVS and FQNEAQ. Unmatched junction bases numbered 3, after V lost 1 base and J lost 2 bases. Written as DNA, the CDR3 is TGTGCCAGCAGCTTAGGGTTAGCGGGGGCCTACGAGCAGTACGTC. It specifies CASSLGLAGAYEQYV.

The chain carries TRBV5-5 and TRBJ1-5, with unresolved D. The CDR3 has 14 amino acids. CDR1 is SGHKS and CDR2 is YYEKEE in the germline V gene (reference sequence). Trimming took off 0 bases at V and 8 bases at J, with 12 bases between the two ends. The DNA for the CDR3 is TGTGCCAGCAGCTTGGGTCGATTGTTGGAGCCCCAGCATTTT. The encoded protein is CASSLGRLLEPQHF.

This clonotype was seen a handful of times. CDR3 nucleotides: TGTGCCAGCAGCCATCGTGGGACTCGCCCGCCTCCCGAGACCCAGTACTTC. Translating gives CASSHRGTRPPPETQYF. The rearrangement joins TRBV3-1 to TRBJ2-5; perhaps TRBD2 as D (6 bases). Germline V gives CDR1 LGHDT, CDR2 YNNKEL (reference sequence). Trimming took 3 bases from V and 5 from J, leaving 22 bases between them. The CDR3 has 17 residues.

This clonotype was counted a few times. The gene calls are TRBV5-1 and TRBJ2-3; possible D gene TRBD2, 5 bases. The CDR3 spans 16 residues. Looked up from germline, CDR1 is SGHRS and CDR2 is YFSETQ. Trimming took 0 bases from V and 1 from J, leaving 12 bases between them. Written as DNA, the CDR3 is TGCGCCAGCAGCTTGGGGGAGATCCCTGGCACAGATACGCAGTATTTT. Residues: CASSLGEIPGTDTQYF.

This clonotype appeared a few times. The chain links TRBV20-1 to TRBJ1-1, with a possible D match to TRBD1 (5 bases). The germline gives CDR1 DFQATT, CDR2 SNEGSKA (reference sequence). The CDR3 has 13 residues. V lost 3 bases, J lost 5 bases, and 13 bases lay in between. CDR3 coding DNA: TGCAGTGCTAGTCAGGGAGGGTTAACTGAAGCTTTCTTT. Protein: CSASQGGLTEAFF.

The chain couples TRBV5-1 to TRBJ1-2, with a tentative D call TRBD1 (6 bases). V was shortened by 0 bases and J by 5 bases, with 20 bases between the two germline ends. CDR3 length equals 17 residues. Germline-derived CDR1 and CDR2 are SGHRS and YFSETQ. DNA of the CDR3: TGCGCCAGCAGCTTGGGGCAGGGGAATGATTGGACGTATGGCTACACCTTC. Translated, it gives CASSLGQGNDWTYGYTF.

This clonotype was seen only a few times. The chain links TRBV28 to TRBJ2-2, with TRBD2 matching 11 bases. CDR1 is MDHEN and CDR2 is SYDVKM in the germline V gene. The CDR3 contains 15 residues. V gave up 5 bases and J gave up 6 bases; unmatched junction bases: 5. In DNA form, the CDR3 reads TGTGCCAGCAGTCCGACTAGCGGGGAGGCCGGGGAGCTGTTTTTT. Translating it yields CASSPTSGEAGELFF.